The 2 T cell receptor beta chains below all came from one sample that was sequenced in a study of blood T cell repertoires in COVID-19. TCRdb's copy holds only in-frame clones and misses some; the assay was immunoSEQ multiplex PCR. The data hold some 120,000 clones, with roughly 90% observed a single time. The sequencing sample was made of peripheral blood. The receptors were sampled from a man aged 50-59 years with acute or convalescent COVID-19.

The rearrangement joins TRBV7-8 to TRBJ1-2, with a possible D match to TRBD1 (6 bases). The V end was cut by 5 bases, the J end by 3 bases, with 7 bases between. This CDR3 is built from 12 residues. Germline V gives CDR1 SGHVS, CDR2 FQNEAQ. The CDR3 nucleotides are TGTGCCAGCAGCCGGACAGACTATGGCTACACCTTC. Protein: CASSRTDYGYTF. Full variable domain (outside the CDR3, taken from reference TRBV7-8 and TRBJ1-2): GAGVSQSPRYKVAKRGQDVALRCDPISGHVSLFWYQQALGQGPEFLTYFQNEAQLDKSGLPSDRFFAERPEGSVSTLKIQRTQQEDSAVYLCASSRTDYGYTFGSGTRLTVV.

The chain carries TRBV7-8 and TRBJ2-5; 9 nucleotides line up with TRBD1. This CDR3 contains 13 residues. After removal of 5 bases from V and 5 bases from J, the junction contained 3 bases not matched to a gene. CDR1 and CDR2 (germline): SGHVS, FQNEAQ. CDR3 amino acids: CASSRDRAETQYF. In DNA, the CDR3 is TGTGCCAGCAGCAGGGACAGGGCGGAGACCCAGTACTTC.